This TCR beta chain was sequenced in a study of breast tumors, draining lymph nodes, adjacent tissues (dated by TCRdb to the mid-2010s). Study-wide context: The study compared TCR beta repertoires across tumor, adjacent nontumor tissue and axillary lymph nodes from breast cancer patients. In human breast cancer, the study set out to evaluate how tumor, surrounding tissue and draining lymph node repertoires relate to one another and whether T cells may move between these sites. Results the study describes overall, beyond this receptor: Tumor and nontumor tissue repertoires were found to be significantly more similar in luminal-like than in basal-like breast cancer. Rather than being directly demonstrated, the conclusion that tumor T cells originate in lymph nodes was presented as consistent with a hypothesis. T-cell repertoire diversity in tumors was found to be lower than in lymph nodes but higher than in nontumor tissue, and preferential V and J gene usage was observed. The data were considered consistent with most tumor T cells being derived from the lymph node and subsequently expanding within tumor tissue.

Worth noting for this clonotype: The antigen it binds to is not known. The junction shows a germline mismatch at one end, possibly a read error.

The lymph node samples were taken from the axillary draining lymph nodes of breast cancer patients. Measured from the cysteine to the phenylalanine, the CDR3 is 18 residues long. Of the read, only the CDR3 DNA is kept; its 54 bases are in frame from base 1. Reads for this sample came from an Illumina HiSeq 2000. Multiplex PCR amplification was used to build the TCR beta chain libraries. The amplified TCR beta chain products were analyzed by high-throughput sequencing. The public reads were reanalyzed by TCRdb: fastp trimming at Q25, MiXCR alignment, in-frame beta chains only. Rows are combined by CDR3 protein, so each entry shows the most common genes and DNA. The sample data list approximately 150,000 distinct CDR3 sequences, and about 30% of these were observed just once. The ten largest account for 2% to 2.5% of the sample.

The sequence joins TRBV12-3 or TRBV12-4 to TRBJ1-3; too little of a D gene remains to name it. This clonotype was obtained from a female donor with breast cancer. Some clones in this sample may be carry-over from other donors' samples. The sequencing sample was made of axillary lymph node tissue. The CDR3 is CAGSPLNGGAYTGTTIYF. The nucleotide sequence is TGTGCCGGCAGCCCGTTAAATGGAGGAGCGTACACTGGAACCACCATATATTTT.